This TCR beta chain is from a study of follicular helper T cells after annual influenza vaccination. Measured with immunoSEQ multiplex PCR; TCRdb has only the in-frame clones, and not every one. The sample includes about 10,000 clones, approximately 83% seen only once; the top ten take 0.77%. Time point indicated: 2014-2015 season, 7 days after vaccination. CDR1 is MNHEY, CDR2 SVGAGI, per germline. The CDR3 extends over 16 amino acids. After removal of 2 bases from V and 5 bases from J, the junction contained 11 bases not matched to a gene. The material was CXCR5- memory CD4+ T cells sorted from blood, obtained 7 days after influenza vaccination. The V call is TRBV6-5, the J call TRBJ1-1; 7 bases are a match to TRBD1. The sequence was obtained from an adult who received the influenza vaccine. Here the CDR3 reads CASSYGRPRGNTEAFF. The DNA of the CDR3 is TGTGCCAGCAGTTACGGGAGGCCCAGGGGGAATACTGAAGCTTTCTTT.